The clone carrying this T cell receptor (beta chain) was observed a few times. Its antigen is still unknown. Germline values: CDR1 SGDLS, CDR2 YYNGEE. This CDR3 contains 17 residues. Trimming removed 3 bases from V and 0 bases from J; junction bases left unmatched: 8. This sample was included in a study of cytomegalovirus exposure and HLA in healthy donors. The PCR ran on 60 Vbeta and 13 Jbeta primers. The method was immunoSEQ multiplex PCR; TCRdb's version includes in-frame clones alone and lacks a portion of them. The data contain 170,000 or so clones, 82% of them singletons. Study-level results: The study listed 164 cytomegalovirus-associated TCR beta chains.

The donors (healthy individuals) were bone marrow donors. The V gene is TRBV9, the J gene TRBJ2-3, with 9 bases fitting TRBD2. This clonotype originated in a woman aged 45-65 years in good health and CMV-seronegative. Specimen: PBMCs. This chain's CDR3 is CASSARASGASTDTQYF. The CDR3 DNA reads as TGTGCCAGCAGCGCAAGAGCTAGCGGGGCTAGCACAGATACGCAGTATTTT. The full variable domain, its missing parts supplied by reference TRBV9 and TRBJ2-3, is DSGVTQTPKHLITATGQRVTLRCSPRSGDLSVYWYQQSLDQGLQFLIQYYNGEERAKGNILERFSAQQFPDLHSELNLSSLELGDSALYFCASSARASGASTDTQYFGPGTRLTVL.